Shown below are 7 T cell receptor beta chains from a single sample sequenced in a study of post-analysis software for immune sequencing data. Findings and limits, study-wide: Patients used roughly five TRBV segments, including TRBV5-6, TRBV5-1 and TRBV20-1, more often than controls.

Presence of unique molecular identifiers characterized the TCR beta cDNA libraries. TCRdb passed the PCR reads through MiXCR, listing each CDR3 protein once. The table lists 740,000 or so distinct CDR3 sequences, about 53% of them singletons. These receptors' targets are unknown. Material for sequencing was blood. Receptor source: a girl between 10 and 17 years old with multiple sclerosis.

V is TRBV20-1 and J is TRBJ2-7, with TRBD1 identical over 8 bases. The CDR3 is made up of 12 amino acids. The junction had 6 bases not matched to a gene; V was cut back by 6 bases and J by 5 bases. Germline CDR1 and CDR2: DFQATT and SNEGSKA (reference sequence). The CDR3 loop reads CSARQGMNEQYF. CDR3 sequence (DNA): TGCAGTGCACGACAGGGGATGAACGAGCAGTACTTC.

V is TRBV12-3 or TRBV12-4 and J is TRBJ2-3, with TRBD2 identical over 7 bases. Trimming at V came to 0 bases and at J to 4 bases, leaving 4 bases not matched to a gene. The CDR3 is 15 residues long. The CDR3 DNA is TGTGCCAGCAGTTTAGCGGGAGGGCCACCAGATACGCAGTATTTT. Amino acids: CASSLAGGPPDTQYF.

This clonotype appeared a few times. The CDR3 DNA is TGCGCCAGCAGCTTACTAGCGGATACAGTGAGGGATGAGCAGTTCTTC. Translation gives CASSLLADTVRDEQFF. The V and J genes are TRBV5-1 and TRBJ2-1; 8 nucleotides match TRBD2. In germline, CDR1 is SGHRS, CDR2 YFSETQ. The CDR3 contains 16 residues. Trimming at V came to 2 bases and at J to 8 bases, leaving 12 bases not matched to a gene.

This clonotype occurred a few times. The rearrangement uses TRBV20-1 and TRBJ2-1, with 8 positions matching TRBD2. Germline CDR1 and CDR2: DFQATT and SNEGSKA (reference sequence). The ends lost 3 bases at V and 7 bases at J; junction bases unmatched: 8. The CDR3 is made up of 14 amino acids. CDR3 amino acids: CSASPLAGFNEQFF. The CDR3 coding sequence is TGCAGTGCTAGTCCGCTAGCGGGTTTTAATGAGCAGTTCTTC.

The chain recombines TRBV7-8 with TRBJ1-5; D uncertain. Trimming pared 6 bases from V and 10 bases from J, leaving 16 bases between. Germline V gene sequence: CDR1 SGHVS, CDR2 FQNEAQ. The CDR3 runs to 13 residues. The CDR3, as DNA: TGTGCCAGCAGGCCCGGCCGCCTGGGCCCCCAGCATTTT. It specifies CASRPGRLGPQHF. The whole variable domain, filled in from reference TRBV7-8 and TRBJ1-5, reads GAGVSQSPRYKVAKRGQDVALRCDPISGHVSLFWYQQALGQGPEFLTYFQNEAQLDKSGLPSDRFFAERPEGSVSTLKIQRTQQEDSAVYLCASRPGRLGPQHFGDGTRLSIL.

In nucleotides, the CDR3 is TGTGCCAGCAGTGGTCTAGCGGAATCGTACAATGAGCAGTTCTTC. It codes for CASSGLAESYNEQFF. The chain recombines TRBV27 with TRBJ2-1, with 7 positions matching TRBD2. J was trimmed by 4 bases and V by 5 bases; bases with no gene match: 8. Germline V gives CDR1 MNHEY, CDR2 SMNVEV (reference sequence). CDR3 length equals 15 residues.

This clonotype was recorded a few times. V usage is TRBV12-3 or TRBV12-4 and J usage is TRBJ2-5; D may correspond to TRBD1 or TRBD2 (6 bases each). V lost 3 bases and J 1 base, leaving 9 bases between the germline ends. This CDR3 is 14 amino acids long. The DNA for the CDR3 is TGTGCCAGCAGTTTCCCGGGGGCCCAAGAGACCCAGTACTTC. Translated, it gives CASSFPGAQETQYF.